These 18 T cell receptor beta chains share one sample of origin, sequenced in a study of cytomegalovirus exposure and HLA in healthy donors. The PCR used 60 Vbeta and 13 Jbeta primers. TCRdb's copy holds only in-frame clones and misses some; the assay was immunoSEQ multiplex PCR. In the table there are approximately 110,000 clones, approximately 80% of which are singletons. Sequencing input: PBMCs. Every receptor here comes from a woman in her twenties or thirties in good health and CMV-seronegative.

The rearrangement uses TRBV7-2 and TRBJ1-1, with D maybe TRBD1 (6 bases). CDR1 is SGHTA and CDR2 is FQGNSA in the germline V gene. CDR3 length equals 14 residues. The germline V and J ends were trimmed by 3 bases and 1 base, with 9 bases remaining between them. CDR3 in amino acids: CASSFSQGNTEAFF. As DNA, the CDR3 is TGTGCCAGCAGCTTCTCACAGGGGAACACTGAAGCTTTCTTT. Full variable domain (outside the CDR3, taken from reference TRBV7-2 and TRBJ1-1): GAGVSQSPSNKVTEKGKDVELRCDPISGHTALYWYRQSLGQGLEFLIYFQGNSAPDKSGLPSDRFSAERTGGSVSTLTIQRTQQEDSAVYLCASSFSQGNTEAFFGQGTRLTVV.

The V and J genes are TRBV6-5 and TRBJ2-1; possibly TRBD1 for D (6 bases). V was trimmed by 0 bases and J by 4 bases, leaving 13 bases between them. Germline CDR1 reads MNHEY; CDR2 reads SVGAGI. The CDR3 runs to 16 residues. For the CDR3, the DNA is TGTGCCAGCAGTTACTCGCCCGGACAGCGTTACAATGAGCAGTTCTTC. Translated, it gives CASSYSPGQRYNEQFF.

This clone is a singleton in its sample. CDR3 in DNA: TGTGCCAGCAGCCAAGATCAACAGGGTACCTACGAGCAGTACTTC. This codes for CASSQDQQGTYEQYF. The chain links TRBV4-2 to TRBJ2-7; tentatively, D is TRBD1 (6 bases). The length of the CDR3 is 15 residues. V was trimmed by 0 bases and J by 2 bases, leaving 11 bases between them. Germline V CDR1 and CDR2: LGHNA, YNFKEQ.

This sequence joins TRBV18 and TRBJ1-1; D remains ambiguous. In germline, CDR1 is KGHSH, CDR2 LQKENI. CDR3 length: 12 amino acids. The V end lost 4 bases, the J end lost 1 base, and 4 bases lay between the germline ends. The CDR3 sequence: CASSRGNTEAFF. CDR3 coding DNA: TGTGCCAGCTCACGCGGGAACACTGAAGCTTTCTTT. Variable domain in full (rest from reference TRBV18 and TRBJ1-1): NAGVMQNPRHLVRRRGQEARLRCSPMKGHSHVYWYRQLPEEGLKFMVYLQKENIIDESGMPKERFSAEFPKEGPSILRIQQVVRGDSAAYFCASSRGNTEAFFGQGTRLTVV.

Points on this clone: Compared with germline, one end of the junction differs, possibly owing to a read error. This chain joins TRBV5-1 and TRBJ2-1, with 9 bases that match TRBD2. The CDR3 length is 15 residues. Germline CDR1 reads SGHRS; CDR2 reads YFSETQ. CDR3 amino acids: CASSSSSGAPNEQLF. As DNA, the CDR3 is TGCGCCAGCAGCTCTTCTAGCGGGGCCCCCAATGAGCAGCTCTTC.

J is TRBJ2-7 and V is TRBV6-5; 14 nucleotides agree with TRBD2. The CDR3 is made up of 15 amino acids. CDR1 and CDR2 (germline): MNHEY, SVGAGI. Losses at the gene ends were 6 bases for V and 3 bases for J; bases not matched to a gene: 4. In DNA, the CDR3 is TGTGCCAGCAGCCCCGGGACTAGCGGGAGCTACGAGCAGTACTTC. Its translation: CASSPGTSGSYEQYF.

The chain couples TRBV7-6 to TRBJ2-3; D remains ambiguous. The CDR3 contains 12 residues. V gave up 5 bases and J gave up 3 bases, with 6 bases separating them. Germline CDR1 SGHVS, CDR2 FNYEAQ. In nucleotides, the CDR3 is TGTGCCAGCAGCCAGGCAACAGATACGCAGTATTTT. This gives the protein CASSQATDTQYF.

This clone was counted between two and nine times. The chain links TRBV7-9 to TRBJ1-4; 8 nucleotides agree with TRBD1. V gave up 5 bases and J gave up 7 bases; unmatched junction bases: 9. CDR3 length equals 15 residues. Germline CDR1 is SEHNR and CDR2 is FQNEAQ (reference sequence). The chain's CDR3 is CASSPMTGVGEKLFF. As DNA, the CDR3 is TGTGCCAGCAGCCCTATGACAGGGGTTGGTGAAAAACTGTTTTTT.

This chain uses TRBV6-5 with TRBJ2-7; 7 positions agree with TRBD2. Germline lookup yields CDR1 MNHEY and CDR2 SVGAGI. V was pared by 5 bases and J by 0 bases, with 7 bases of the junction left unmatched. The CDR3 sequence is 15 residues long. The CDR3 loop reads CASSTPSGSSYEQYF. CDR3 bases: TGTGCCAGCAGTACCCCTAGCGGTTCCTCCTACGAGCAGTACTTC.

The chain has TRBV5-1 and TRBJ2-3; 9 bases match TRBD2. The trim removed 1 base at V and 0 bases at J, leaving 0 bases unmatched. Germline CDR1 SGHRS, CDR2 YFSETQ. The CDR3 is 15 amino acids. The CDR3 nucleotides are TGCGCCAGCAGCTTGACTAGCGGGAGCACAGATACGCAGTATTTT. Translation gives CASSLTSGSTDTQYF.

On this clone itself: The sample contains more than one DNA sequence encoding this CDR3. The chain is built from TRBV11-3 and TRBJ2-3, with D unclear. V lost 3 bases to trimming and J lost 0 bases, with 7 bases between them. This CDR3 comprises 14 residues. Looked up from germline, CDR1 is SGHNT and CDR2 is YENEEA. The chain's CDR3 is CASSLTSSTDTQYF. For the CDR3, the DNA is TGTGCCAGCAGCTTGACTTCAAGCACAGATACGCAGTATTTT.

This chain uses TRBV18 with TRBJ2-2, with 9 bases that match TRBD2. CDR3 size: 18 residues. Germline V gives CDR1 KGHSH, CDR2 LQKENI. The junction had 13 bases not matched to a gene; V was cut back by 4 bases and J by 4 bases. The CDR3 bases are TGTGCCAGCTCACTATTCTCGACGCGGACTAGCGCCACCGGGGAGCTGTTTTTT. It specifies CASSLFSTRTSATGELFF.

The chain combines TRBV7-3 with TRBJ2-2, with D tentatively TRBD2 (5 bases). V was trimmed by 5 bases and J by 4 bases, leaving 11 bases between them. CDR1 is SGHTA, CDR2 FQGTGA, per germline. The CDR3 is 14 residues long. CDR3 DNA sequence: TGTGCCAGCAGCCCCCCCGGGGTCACCGGGGAGCTGTTTTTT. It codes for CASSPPGVTGELFF.

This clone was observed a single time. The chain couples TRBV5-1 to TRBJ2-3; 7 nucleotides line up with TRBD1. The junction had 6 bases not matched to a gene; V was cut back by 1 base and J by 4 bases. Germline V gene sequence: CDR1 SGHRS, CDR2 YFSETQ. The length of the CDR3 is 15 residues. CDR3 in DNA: TGCGCCAGCAGCTTGTTGGGACAGTCACCAGATACGCAGTATTTT. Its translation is CASSLLGQSPDTQYF.

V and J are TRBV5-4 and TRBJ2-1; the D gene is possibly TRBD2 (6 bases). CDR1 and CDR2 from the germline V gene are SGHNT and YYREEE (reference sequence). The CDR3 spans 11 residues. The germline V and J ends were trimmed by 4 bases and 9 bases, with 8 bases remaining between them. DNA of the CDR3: TGTGCCAGCAGCCTCGGGGGTGAGCAGTTCTTC. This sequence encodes CASSLGGEQFF.

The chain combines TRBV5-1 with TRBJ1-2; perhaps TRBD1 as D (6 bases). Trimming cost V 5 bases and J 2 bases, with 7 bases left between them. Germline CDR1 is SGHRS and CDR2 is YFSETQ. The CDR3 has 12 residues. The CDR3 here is CASRQGNYGYTF. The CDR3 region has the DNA TGCGCCAGCAGGCAGGGGAACTATGGCTACACCTTC.

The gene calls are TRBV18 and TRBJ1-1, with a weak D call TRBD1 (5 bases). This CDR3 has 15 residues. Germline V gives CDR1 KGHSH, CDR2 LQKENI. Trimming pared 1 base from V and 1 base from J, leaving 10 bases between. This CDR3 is CASSPQHDRNTEAFF. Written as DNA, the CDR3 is TGTGCCAGCTCACCACAGCACGACAGGAACACTGAAGCTTTCTTT.

CDR3 sequence reads: CASSSGAGVRMTDTQYF. The CDR3 DNA reads TGTGCCAGCAGCTCGGGAGCGGGAGTCAGAATGACAGATACGCAGTATTTT. The rearrangement links TRBV7-9 to TRBJ2-3; 8 nucleotides line up with TRBD2. V trimming: 4 bases; J trimming: 3 bases; junction bases outside the gene matches: 12. CDR3 length: 17 residues. The germline V gene encodes CDR1 SEHNR and CDR2 FQNEAQ (reference sequence).